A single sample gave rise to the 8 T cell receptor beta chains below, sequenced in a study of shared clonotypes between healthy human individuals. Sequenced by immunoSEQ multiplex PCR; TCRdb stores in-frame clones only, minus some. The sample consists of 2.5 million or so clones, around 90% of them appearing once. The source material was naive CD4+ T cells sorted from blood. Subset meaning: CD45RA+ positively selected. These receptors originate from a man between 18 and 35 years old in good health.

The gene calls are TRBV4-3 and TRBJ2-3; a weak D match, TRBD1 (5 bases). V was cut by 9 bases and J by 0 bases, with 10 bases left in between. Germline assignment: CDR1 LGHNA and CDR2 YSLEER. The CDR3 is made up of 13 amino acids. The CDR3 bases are TGCGCCAGTCGACAGTCTAGCACAGATACGCAGTATTTT. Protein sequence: CASRQSSTDTQYF.

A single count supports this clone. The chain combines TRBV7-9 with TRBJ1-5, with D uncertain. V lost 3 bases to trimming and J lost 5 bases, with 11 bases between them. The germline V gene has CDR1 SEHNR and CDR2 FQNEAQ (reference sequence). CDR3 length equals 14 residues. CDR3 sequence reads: CASSFAGPDQPQHF. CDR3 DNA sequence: TGTGCCAGCAGCTTTGCGGGTCCTGATCAGCCCCAGCATTTT.

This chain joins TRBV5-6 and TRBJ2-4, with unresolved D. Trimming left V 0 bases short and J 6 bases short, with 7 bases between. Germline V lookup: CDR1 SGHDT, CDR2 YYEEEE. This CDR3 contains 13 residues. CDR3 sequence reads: CASSLGRLNIQYF. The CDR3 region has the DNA TGTGCCAGCAGCTTGGGACGGTTAAACATTCAGTACTTC.

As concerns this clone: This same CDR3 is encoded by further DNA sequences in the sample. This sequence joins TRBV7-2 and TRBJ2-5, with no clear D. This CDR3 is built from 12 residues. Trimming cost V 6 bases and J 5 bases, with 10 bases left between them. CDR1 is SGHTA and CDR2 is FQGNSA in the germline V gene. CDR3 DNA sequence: TGTGCCAGCAGTCCAAACCGGGAGACCCAGTACTTC. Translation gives CASSPNRETQYF.

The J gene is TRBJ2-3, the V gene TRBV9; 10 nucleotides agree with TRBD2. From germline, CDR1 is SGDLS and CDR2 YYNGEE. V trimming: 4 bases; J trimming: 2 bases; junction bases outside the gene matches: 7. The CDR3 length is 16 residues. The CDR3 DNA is TGTGCCAGCAGCCCCAGACTAGCGGGTCCCACAGATACGCAGTATTTT. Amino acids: CASSPRLAGPTDTQYF.

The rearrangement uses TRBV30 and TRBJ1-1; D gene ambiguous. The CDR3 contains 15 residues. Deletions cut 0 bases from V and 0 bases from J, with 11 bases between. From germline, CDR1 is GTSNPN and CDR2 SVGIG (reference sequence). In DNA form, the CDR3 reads TGTGCCTGGAGTGTAGGGAGGCGGATGAACACTGAAGCTTTCTTT. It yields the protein CAWSVGRRMNTEAFF.

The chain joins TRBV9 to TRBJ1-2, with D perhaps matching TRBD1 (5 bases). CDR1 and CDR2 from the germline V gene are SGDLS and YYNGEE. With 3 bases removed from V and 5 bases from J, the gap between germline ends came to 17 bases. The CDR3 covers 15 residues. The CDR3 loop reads CASSGPGQTGYGYTF. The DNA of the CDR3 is TGTGCCAGCAGCGGACCTGGACAAACTGGGTATGGCTACACCTTC.

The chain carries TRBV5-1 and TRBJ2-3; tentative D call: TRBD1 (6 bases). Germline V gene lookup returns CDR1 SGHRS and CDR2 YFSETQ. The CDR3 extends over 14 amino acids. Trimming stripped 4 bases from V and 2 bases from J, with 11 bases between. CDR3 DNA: TGCGCCAGCAGCGGGGGCCTAAACACAGATACGCAGTATTTT. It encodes CASSGGLNTDTQYF.